The T cell receptor (beta chain) described here comes from a study of blood T cell repertoires in COVID-19. Libraries were prepared by immunoSEQ multiplex PCR; TCRdb keeps only in-frame clonotypes and omits some of them. The sample has about 89,000 clones, 85% to 95% seen once. This CDR3 spans 17 amino acids. Trimming removed 2 bases from V and 5 bases from J; junction bases left unmatched: 9. Germline-derived CDR1 and CDR2 are MNHNS and SASEGT. The sequenced sample was peripheral blood. The V gene is TRBV6-1, the J gene TRBJ1-4; 9 bases agree with TRBD1. This TCR was recovered from a human donor with active COVID-19. The donor label of this sample is uncertain. DNA for the CDR3: TGTGCCAGCAGTGAATATTCCTGGGGGACAGGGAATGAAAAACTGTTTTTT. Translated: CASSEYSWGTGNEKLFF.